This TCR beta chain originates from a study of vaccination and CD4 T cells after COVID-19 (dated by TCRdb to the early 2020s). About the full investigation: Every convalescent patient had a positive nasal swab PCR test for SARS-CoV-2, with mild disease in about nine patients and severe disease in one. Participants got two doses of the Pfizer-BioNTech BNT162b2 vaccine (n=8) or two doses of the Moderna mRNA-1273 vaccine (n=2). Post-COVID blood samples from convalescent patients were collected a median of roughly 100 days after diagnosis, with a range of roughly 30 to 161 days. Post-vaccine blood samples were taken a median of around 77 days after the second vaccine dose, with a range of roughly 13 to 250 days. In the convalescent cohort there were six males and four females, among whom were two Hispanic individuals, seven Caucasians, two Asians and one multiracial person. Control cultures used a CEFX viral epitope pool as positive control, an HIV-1 Nef peptide pool as negative control, or no peptide. The cultures were stimulated with overlapping spike peptide pools from SARS-CoV-2 and from the common cold coronaviruses HCoV-NL63, HCoV-OC43 and HCoV-229E. The spike-specific CD4+ TCR repertoire was compared before and after mRNA vaccination in approximately ten COVID-19 convalescent patients and a handful of infection-naive healthy vaccine recipients.

The CDR3 measures 16 amino acids from cysteine to phenylalanine. Solely the CDR3 DNA is kept, with 48 bases framed from the first base. V and J lose 5 bases and 1 base, and a span of 17 bases separates them. CDR1 SGHVS and CDR2 FQNEAQ are derived from the germline V gene. The full study reports these points: The number of convalescent patients in the study was relatively small, and the study did not examine early timepoints following natural infection. Among the post-vaccine SARS-CoV-2-reactive clones in convalescent patients, a median approximately 86% showed up only after vaccination, which suggests vaccine-specific priming. Nearly all vaccine-specific clones in convalescent patients (304 of 307) were mono-reactive for SARS-CoV-2 spike rather than cross-reactive with common cold coronaviruses. Although the median number of SARS-CoV-2-reactive clonotypes went up from some 23 after infection to approximately 40 after vaccination, the increase was not significant.

Sample treatment or condition, as interpreted from the label and publication: roughly nine-day PBMC culture with coronavirus spike peptide pools or control peptides (ViraFEST assay). The ViraFEST assay was used in the study, in which antigen-specific T cells were expanded with peptide pools and expanded clonotypes were subsequently identified by TCR sequencing. The convalescent patients' positive SARS-CoV-2 PCR tests were from March to December 2020, which was before the Alpha, Beta and Delta variants emerged in the United States. Each well held around 2.1 million PBMCs cultured with approximately 10 ug/ml peptide pools in IMDM containing 5% human AB serum and 10 IU/ml IL-2. On days 3 and 7, half of the culture medium was replaced with fresh IL-2-containing medium. After 10 to 11 days of culture, CD4+ T cells were isolated by negative selection using the EasySep CD4+ T cell isolation kit. Ficoll-Paque Plus gradient centrifugation was used to isolate PBMCs from whole blood, and the isolated PBMCs were then either used fresh or cryopreserved at -140C. In general, triplicate wells were set up for every culture condition.

Libraries were built with PCR. At the Johns Hopkins FTIC core, DNA from the cultured CD4+ T cells underwent TCR sequencing with the Oncomine TCR Beta short-read assay. Genomic DNA was extracted from the cultured CD4+ T cells with the QIAamp micro DNA kit. Oncomine TCR Beta libraries made from cultured CD4+ T cells were pooled using unique dual indexes and sequenced on an Illumina iSeq 100. The authors processed their data as follows. Non-productive sequences were filtered out, and CDR3s that did not start with C, did not end with F or W, or were shorter than 7 amino acids were discarded. The MANAFEST web application was used to identify antigen-specific clonotypes by comparing peptide-stimulated wells against reference wells and other culture wells. Positive clones required FDR below 0.05, an odds ratio above 5, and productive frequency above 0.1% in at least two of three replicate wells. A clonotype was classed as cross-reactive if the clonotype showed significant expansion both in SARS-CoV-2 spike wells and in at least one common cold coronavirus spike condition. CDR3 homology was assessed with Levenshtein distances (stringdist) and unrooted phylogenetic trees (ape) in R version 3.6.1. The public sequencing data were trimmed at Q25 with fastp and processed into clonotypes with MiXCR by TCRdb, which kept only in-frame beta chains. Entries that share a CDR3 protein sequence are merged under the most common genes and DNA. TCRdb, rather than the study authors, made the V and J calls. The table for this sample lists 16,000 or so distinct CDR3 sequences; roughly half of them were counted only once. The top ten hold about 4% of the sample.

Worth noting for this clonotype: This clone's antigen is unknown. The record has no base qualities; no much larger clone is one base away.

The origin of this receptor is a human donor who had recovered from COVID-19. The rearranged chain carries TRBV7-8 and TRBJ1-1; the D gene assignment is ambiguous. The sample was CD4+ T cells from blood, cultured in vitro, taken before SARS-CoV-2 vaccination. CDR3 sequence: CASSLTTVNKNTEAFF. The DNA sequence is given as TGTGCCAGCAGCCTCACGACGGTGAATAAGAACACTGAAGCTTTCTTT.